The 32 T cell receptor beta chains below all came from one sample that was sequenced in a study of T cell responses to AZD1222 COVID-19 vaccine. Generated by immunoSEQ multiplex PCR, the TCRdb table keeps only in-frame clones and is missing some. The repertoire holds under 130,000 clones, with about 94% as singletons. The sample consisted of peripheral blood, taken on day 0 of AZD1222 vaccination. Receptors were obtained from an adult in good health.

The chain combines TRBV5-1 with TRBJ1-4; tentatively, D is TRBD1 (5 bases). V shed 2 bases and J shed 6 bases, with 14 bases lying between them. There are 15 residues in the CDR3. Germline V gene lookup returns CDR1 SGHRS and CDR2 YFSETQ. This CDR3 reads CASSLGAGDDEKLFF. The CDR3 DNA reads TGCGCCAGCAGCTTAGGCGCGGGGGACGATGAAAAACTGTTTTTT.

The chain has TRBV10-2 and TRBJ1-5; D ambiguous. This CDR3 region has 14 residues. Trimming shortened V by 4 bases and J by 2 bases, and 9 bases separated the two germline ends. Looked up from germline, CDR1 is WSHSY and CDR2 is SAAADI. CDR3 bases: TGCGCCAGCAGTGCGACACCGGGCAATCAGCCCCAGCATTTT. This gives the protein CASSATPGNQPQHF.

The V call is TRBV7-2, the J call TRBJ2-1; 8 bases fit TRBD2. After removal of 1 base from V and 4 bases from J, the junction contained 3 bases not matched to a gene. This CDR3 contains 15 residues. Germline CDR1 and CDR2: SGHTA and FQGNSA. CDR3 bases: TGTGCCAGCAGCTTAGTAGCGGGGAATTACAATGAGCAGTTCTTC. Translated, it gives CASSLVAGNYNEQFF.

The chain links TRBV6-5 to TRBJ1-2, with unresolved D. Germline V CDR1 and CDR2: MNHEY, SVGAGI. The CDR3 runs to 15 residues. V was cut by 9 bases and J by 1 base, with 18 bases left in between. This chain's CDR3 is CASENFSHLNYGYTF. The CDR3 DNA follows: TGTGCCAGTGAGAATTTTTCCCACCTTAACTATGGCTACACCTTC.

The V call is TRBV6-5, the J call TRBJ1-5; possibly TRBD1 for D (6 bases). From germline, CDR1 is MNHEY and CDR2 SVGAGI. The CDR3 loop spans 14 amino acids. Trimming removed 8 bases from V and 5 bases from J, with 16 bases in between. The CDR3 region has the DNA TGTGCCAGCCGAGCCGGACAGAACCATCAGCCCCAGCATTTT. Protein: CASRAGQNHQPQHF.

This sequence joins TRBV20-1 and TRBJ1-1; TRBD1 matches at 7 bases. The CDR3 spans 12 residues. Germline loops: CDR1 DFQATT, CDR2 SNEGSKA (reference sequence). V shed 3 bases and J 3 bases; nucleotides not matched to a gene: 1. CDR3 DNA: TGCAGTGCTAGTACAGGGGACACTGAAGCTTTCTTT. This encodes CSASTGDTEAFF.

V and J are TRBV6-6 and TRBJ2-1; the match to TRBD2 covers 12 bases. The CDR3 is 16 amino acids. CDR1 is MNHNY and CDR2 is SVGAGI in the germline V gene (reference sequence). Unmatched junction bases numbered 6, after V lost 2 bases and J lost 7 bases. The CDR3 DNA reads as TGTGCCAGCAGTTACACGACTAGCGGGAGTTTAAATGAGCAGTTCTTC. Protein product: CASSYTTSGSLNEQFF.

V usage is TRBV7-2 and J usage is TRBJ1-6; D not resolved. Trimming cost V 5 bases and J 2 bases, with 13 bases left between them. Germline loops: CDR1 SGHTA, CDR2 FQGNSA. The CDR3 sequence is 16 residues long. The CDR3 sequence is CASSPVPAPYNSPLHF. The CDR3 bases are TGTGCCAGCAGCCCCGTCCCAGCACCCTATAATTCACCCCTCCACTTT.

The chain joins TRBV19 to TRBJ1-2; TRBD1 matches 7 bases. The CDR3 spans 15 residues. CDR1 is LNHDA, CDR2 SQIVND, per germline (reference sequence). CDR3 in amino acids: CATDGQDKWGYGYTF. For the CDR3, the DNA is TGTGCGACCGACGGACAGGATAAATGGGGCTATGGCTACACCTTC.

This chain links TRBV4-1 with TRBJ2-7; 14 nucleotides line up with TRBD2. The CDR3 is 15 amino acids. The J segment lost 7 bases and the V segment lost 2 bases, leaving 4 bases of the junction unmatched. The V gene's germline CDR1 is MGHRA and CDR2 YSYEKL. CDR3 nucleotide sequence: TGCGCCAGCAGCCAAACGGGACTAGCGGGAGAGGAGCAGTACTTC. The encoded protein is CASSQTGLAGEEQYF.

This rearrangement joins TRBV3-1 (or the pseudogene TRBV3-2) to TRBJ1-2; no definite D call. CDR1 is LGHDT, CDR2 YNNKEL, per germline (reference sequence). This CDR3 comprises 12 residues. The V end lost 7 bases, the J end lost 2 bases, and 8 bases lay between the germline ends. DNA for the CDR3: TGTGCCAGCAACGGAGTAAACTATGGCTACACCTTC. This encodes CASNGVNYGYTF.

The chain uses TRBV30 and TRBJ1-1, with D hard to call. CDR1 and CDR2 (germline): GTSNPN, SVGIG (reference sequence). The CDR3 is made up of 14 amino acids. Trimming left V 0 bases short and J 6 bases short, with 14 bases between. CDR3 sequence reads: CAWSVRISWAEAFF. The CDR3 nucleotides read TGTGCCTGGAGTGTACGAATATCATGGGCTGAAGCTTTCTTT.

Worth noting for this clone: The same CDR3 arises from other DNA sequences in this sample as well. The chain joins TRBV4-2 to TRBJ2-1; D gene ambiguous. This CDR3 has 14 residues. V was clipped by 0 bases and J by 4 bases, with 7 bases between them. Germline V gene data show CDR1 as LGHNA and CDR2 as YNFKEQ. CDR3 region: CASSQDRAYNEQFF. CDR3 DNA: TGTGCCAGCAGCCAAGATCGGGCTTACAATGAGCAGTTCTTC.

The chain employs TRBV6-5 and TRBJ1-1; 7 nucleotides align to TRBD1. Germline V CDR1 and CDR2: MNHEY, SVGAGI. Losses at the gene ends were 2 bases for V and 4 bases for J; bases not matched to a gene: 4. The CDR3 extends over 14 amino acids. CDR3 nucleotide sequence: TGTGCCAGCAGTTACAGGGGGCCGGGCACTGAAGCTTTCTTT. Protein product: CASSYRGPGTEAFF.

The gene calls are TRBV4-1 and TRBJ2-1; no definite D call. CDR3 length: 13 amino acids. Germline CDR1 is MGHRA and CDR2 is YSYEKL. V dropped 1 base and J dropped 9 bases, with 10 bases sitting between them. The DNA for the CDR3 is TGCGCCAGCAGCCAAGGGACGCGAGGTGAGCAGTTCTTC. Its translation is CASSQGTRGEQFF.

The chain employs TRBV4-3 and TRBJ1-6, with 9 bases fitting TRBD1. Unmatched junction bases numbered 5, after V lost 1 base and J lost 7 bases. In germline, CDR1 is LGHNA, CDR2 YSLEER. This CDR3 has 16 amino acids. The chain's CDR3 is CASSQVTGTGNSPLHF. DNA for the CDR3: TGCGCCAGCAGCCAAGTAACCGGGACAGGGAATTCACCCCTCCACTTT.

V usage is TRBV10-1 and J usage is TRBJ2-4; D uncertain. This CDR3 is built from 16 residues. Trimming cost V 8 bases and J 0 bases, with 17 bases left between them. Germline V gives CDR1 WNHNN, CDR2 SYGVQD (reference sequence). The CDR3 DNA is TGCGCCAGCGAGTTGTGTTTTAATCTAGCCAAAAACATTCAGTACTTC. It yields the protein CASELCFNLAKNIQYF.

This chain links TRBV5-1 with TRBJ1-5; no reliable D call. Trimming pared 0 bases from V and 6 bases from J, leaving 16 bases between. Looked up from germline, CDR1 is SGHRS and CDR2 is YFSETQ. This CDR3 comprises 16 residues. The CDR3, as DNA: TGCGCCAGCAGCTTGGACGGAGGAGGGAACACTCAGCCCCAGCATTTT. It codes for CASSLDGGGNTQPQHF.

This clone was seen once. CDR3 in DNA: TGTGCCAGTAATCAGATCCAGGGCAATCAGCCCCAGCATTTT. Protein sequence: CASNQIQGNQPQHF. This chain links TRBV19 with TRBJ1-5; no definite D call. The CDR3 consists of 14 residues. Germline loops: CDR1 LNHDA, CDR2 SQIVND (reference sequence). V was clipped by 7 bases and J by 2 bases, with 12 bases between them.

J is TRBJ2-7 and V is TRBV28; a possible D gene is TRBD2 (5 bases). From germline, CDR1 is MDHEN and CDR2 SYDVKM. Trimming shortened V by 3 bases and J by 6 bases, and 9 bases separated the two germline ends. This CDR3 spans 12 amino acids. The CDR3 DNA is TGTGCCAGCAGTTTTGCTGGACTCGAGCAGTACTTC. It is translated as CASSFAGLEQYF.

V usage is TRBV6-1 and J usage is TRBJ1-3; no clear D gene. Germline loops: CDR1 MNHNS, CDR2 SASEGT. V lost 3 bases, J lost 0 bases, and 6 bases lay in between. There are 14 residues in the CDR3. This CDR3 reads CASSDGSSGNTIYF. CDR3 nucleotides: TGTGCCAGCAGTGACGGGAGCTCTGGAAACACCATATATTTT.

The CDR3 here is CASSWGENQPQHF. The DNA of the CDR3 is TGTGCCAGCAGTTGGGGAGAGAATCAGCCCCAGCATTTT. The rearrangement links TRBV27 to TRBJ1-5, with D uncertain. V lost 4 bases and J lost 4, with 8 bases in between. This CDR3 is built from 13 residues. Germline V gene lookup returns CDR1 MNHEY and CDR2 SMNVEV (reference sequence).

The rearrangement joins TRBV19 to TRBJ2-5; D possibly corresponds to TRBD1 (6 bases). This CDR3 has 15 amino acids. Trimming left V 7 bases short and J 1 base short, with 16 bases between. Looked up from germline, CDR1 is LNHDA and CDR2 is SQIVND (reference sequence). The CDR3 DNA sequence: TGTGCCAGTACCCGCGGACAGTCCCTCCAAGAGACCCAGTACTTC. It codes for CASTRGQSLQETQYF.

CDR3 DNA sequence: TGTGCCAGTAGTACCGGGGACCGGAATGAAGCTTTCTTT. Amino acid sequence: CASSTGDRNEAFF. The V call is TRBV19, the J call TRBJ1-1, with D perhaps matching TRBD1 (5 bases). V was clipped by 4 bases and J by 7 bases, with 13 bases between them. The germline V gene has CDR1 LNHDA and CDR2 SQIVND (reference sequence). CDR3 length: 13 residues.

The chain combines TRBV4-1 with TRBJ1-1; D is perhaps TRBD1 (5 bases). V lost 0 bases to trimming and J lost 0 bases, with 11 bases between them. CDR3 length equals 16 residues. Germline V gives CDR1 MGHRA, CDR2 YSYEKL. The CDR3 here is CASSQDLGRVNTEAFF. In nucleotides, the CDR3 is TGCGCCAGCAGCCAAGATCTTGGCAGGGTGAACACTGAAGCTTTCTTT.

The V gene is TRBV12-3 or TRBV12-4, the J gene TRBJ2-5, with D maybe TRBD1 (7 bases). The length of the CDR3 is 13 residues. Trimming pared 5 bases from V and 5 bases from J, leaving 12 bases between. The DNA for the CDR3 is TGTGCCAGCAGTCCAGGGGGGAGGGAGACCCAGTACTTC. It yields the protein CASSPGGRETQYF.

The chain combines TRBV13 with TRBJ2-2; D not certain. The CDR3 totals 12 residues. Trimming took 5 bases from V and 6 from J, leaving 7 bases between them. Germline loops: CDR1 PRHDT, CDR2 FYEKMQ (reference sequence). The CDR3 region has the DNA TGTGCCAGCAGCCGGAGAGCCGGGGAGCTGTTTTTT. It translates to CASSRRAGELFF.

The J gene is TRBJ1-5, the V gene TRBV28, with TRBD1 matching over 7 bases. V shed 4 bases, J shed 7 bases, and the junction held 16 bases outside the gene matches. The CDR3 length is 17 residues. The germline CDR1 and CDR2 sequences are MDHEN and SYDVKM. CDR3 DNA sequence: TGTGCCAGCAGTTCAACGCCACGAGGGGGCTATTGGCAGCCCCAGCATTTT. Its translation: CASSSTPRGGYWQPQHF.

The chain recombines TRBV19 with TRBJ1-1, with D uncertain. CDR3 length: 12 amino acids. Germline CDR1 LNHDA, CDR2 SQIVND (reference sequence). The V end lost 3 bases, the J end lost 7 bases, and 9 bases lay between the germline ends. The CDR3 DNA sequence: TGTGCCAGTAGTATGGGCGCAATTGAAGCTTTCTTT. Amino acids: CASSMGAIEAFF.

The rearrangement joins TRBV2 to TRBJ2-7; D remains unclear. CDR1 SNHLY and CDR2 FYNNEI come from the germline V gene. Trimming took off 7 bases at V and 1 base at J, with 14 bases between the two ends. This CDR3 spans 14 amino acids. The CDR3 nucleotides read TGTGCCAGCATTACGGCAATTGCGTCCTACGAGCAGTACTTC. This codes for CASITAIASYEQYF.

The chain recombines TRBV18 with TRBJ1-1; D is unresolved. This CDR3 has 14 amino acids. V shed 4 bases and J shed 0 bases, with 9 bases lying between them. Germline V gene data show CDR1 as KGHSH and CDR2 as LQKENI. This chain's CDR3 is CASSLIEMNTEAFF. The CDR3 region has the DNA TGTGCCAGCTCACTAATAGAAATGAACACTGAAGCTTTCTTT.

The chain combines TRBV11-3 with TRBJ2-1; 10 positions match TRBD2. This CDR3 has 16 residues. V was pared by 1 base and J by 4 bases, with 4 bases of the junction left unmatched. The germline V gene encodes CDR1 SGHNT and CDR2 YENEEA. The DNA for the CDR3 is TGTGCCAGCAGCTTAGGGGGACTAGCGCCATACAATGAGCAGTTCTTC. Its translation: CASSLGGLAPYNEQFF.